What follows are 18 T cell receptor beta chains derived from one specimen sequenced in a study of regulatory T cells in long-lasting Graves disease (dated by TCRdb to the early 2020s). Libraries were prepared through multiplex PCR. Sequencing instrument: Illumina HiSeq 4000. TCR beta libraries were built with iRepertoire HTBI primers and Arm-PCR amplification of CDR3 regions. In-frame beta chains were kept once TCRdb had trimmed the public reads at Q25 with fastp and called clones with MiXCR. When rows share a CDR3 protein, they turn into one entry using the most common DNA and genes. The sample table shows hundreds of thousands of distinct CDR3 sequences, and 16% are seen once. Around a sixth of the sample belongs to the ten largest clones. In the paper's terms, the time point label means: newly diagnosed GD, antithyroid drugs for less than 3 months. RNA was extracted from PBMCs in TRIzol for both TCR sequencing and RNA sequencing.

The same data also contributed to another study, on T cells in Graves' hyperthyroidism and ophthalmopathy.

Sequenced material: peripheral blood mononuclear cells (PBMCs), taken at new diagnosis, from a patient treated with antithyroid drugs. The receptors derive from a woman aged 25 to 39 with Graves disease. Donor details come from another sample of the same person, matched by shared clones.

The chain employs TRBV6-2 or TRBV6-3 and TRBJ2-1, with 7 bases that match TRBD1. J lost 4 bases, V lost 2 bases, and 5 bases had no gene match. The CDR3 has 15 amino acids. Germline values: CDR1 MNHEY, CDR2 SVGEGT. CDR3: CASSYAPGQYNEQFF. The CDR3 DNA reads as TGTGCCAGCAGTTACGCACCGGGACAGTACAATGAGCAGTTCTTC.

This clonotype was observed at least ten times. The V gene is TRBV6-2 or TRBV6-3, the J gene TRBJ2-2; D is possibly TRBD1 (7 bases). Germline V lookup: CDR1 MNHEY, CDR2 SVGEGT. This CDR3 comprises 14 residues. The germline V and J ends were trimmed by 6 bases and 6 bases, with 14 bases remaining between them. For the CDR3, the DNA is TGTGCCAGCAGCCCCAGGGGGGAACCCGGGGAGCTGTTTTTT. This translates into CASSPRGEPGELFF.

This chain connects TRBV5-1 to TRBJ2-7; no clear D. Between the trimmed V and J ends, which lost 4 bases and 0 bases, there was a span of 8 bases. Germline V lookup: CDR1 SGHRS, CDR2 YFSETQ. The CDR3 runs to 13 residues. The CDR3 spells CASSQANSYEQYF. The CDR3 bases are TGCGCCAGCAGCCAAGCCAACTCCTACGAGCAGTACTTC.

This clonotype was observed a few times. The chain recombines TRBV5-1 with TRBJ1-1; weak D call: TRBD1 (5 bases). Germline-derived CDR1 and CDR2 are SGHRS and YFSETQ. This CDR3 contains 15 residues. V dropped 0 bases and J dropped 0 bases, with 9 bases sitting between them. The CDR3 reads CASSLDTGMNTEAFF. CDR3 DNA sequence: TGCGCCAGCAGCTTGGATACAGGAATGAACACTGAAGCTTTCTTT.

This clonotype was seen many times. J is TRBJ2-1 and V is TRBV19, with TRBD2 as a possible D gene (6 bases). V was shortened by 5 bases and J by 6 bases, with 11 bases between the two germline ends. The CDR3 contains 13 residues. CDR1 LNHDA and CDR2 SQIVND come from the germline V gene (reference sequence). CDR3 loop: CASSREPGNEQFF. Here the CDR3 DNA reads TGTGCCAGTAGTCGGGAGCCTGGCAATGAGCAGTTCTTC.

The chain carries TRBV5-1 and TRBJ2-3; D gene unclear. From germline, CDR1 is SGHRS and CDR2 YFSETQ. V lost 3 bases to trimming and J lost 2 bases, with 7 bases between them. The CDR3 has 13 amino acids. In DNA, the CDR3 is TGCGCCAGCAGCTCTCAGCCCACAGATACGCAGTATTTT. Protein sequence: CASSSQPTDTQYF. Together with reference TRBV5-1 and TRBJ2-3, the CDR3 gives the full variable domain: KAGVTQTPRYLIKTRGQQVTLSCSPISGHRSVSWYQQTPGQGLQFLFEYFSETQRNKGNFPGRFSGRQFSNSRSEMNVSTLELGDSALYLCASSSQPTDTQYFGPGTRLTVL.

This clonotype was recorded many times. The J gene is TRBJ2-1, the V gene TRBV7-8; 8 bases match TRBD2. The germline gives CDR1 SGHVS, CDR2 FQNEAQ. The length of the CDR3 is 13 residues. V shed 5 bases and J 10 bases; nucleotides not matched to a gene: 7. The CDR3, as DNA: TGTGCCAGCAGCGTCCGACTAGCGCGGGAGCAGTTCTTC. Translation gives CASSVRLAREQFF.

The count of this clonotype is one. A much larger clone differs by one base, so this may be a read error. This sequence joins TRBV10-3 and TRBJ2-7; D unresolved. CDR1 is ENHRY and CDR2 is SYGVKD in the germline V gene. V shed 4 bases and J shed 2 bases, with 18 bases lying between them. The length of the CDR3 is 16 residues. The CDR3 region has the DNA TGTGCCATCAGTGGGTCTTTACAGAGGATGGCCTACGAGCAGTACTTC. Translation: CAISGSLQRMAYEQYF.

The table lists this clonotype with many counts. The chain couples TRBV7-9 to TRBJ2-7; possibly TRBD2 for D (7 bases). CDR1 is SEHNR and CDR2 is FQNEAQ in the germline V gene (reference sequence). The CDR3 is made up of 16 amino acids. V dropped 1 base and J dropped 3 bases, with 16 bases sitting between them. The CDR3 reads CASSLGTGGPFYEQYF. As DNA, the CDR3 is TGTGCCAGCAGCTTAGGTACGGGGGGCCCGTTCTACGAGCAGTACTTC.

This clonotype was detected only a few times. This chain joins TRBV20-1 and TRBJ1-2; D gene ambiguous. Trimming cost V 5 bases and J 6 bases, with 10 bases left between them. CDR1 is DFQATT, CDR2 SNEGSKA, per germline (reference sequence). This CDR3 is 11 amino acids long. CDR3 bases: TGCAGTGCTCGTGGACTTGATGGCTACACCTTC. This codes for CSARGLDGYTF.

This clonotype showed up many times. The gene calls are TRBV27 and TRBJ2-1; 11 bases align to TRBD2. There are 15 residues in the CDR3. After removal of 5 bases from V and 9 bases from J, the junction contained 9 bases not matched to a gene. CDR1 is MNHEY and CDR2 is SMNVEV in the germline V gene (reference sequence). CDR3 residues: CASSASSGRSGEQFF. The DNA for the CDR3 is TGTGCCAGCAGTGCCTCTAGCGGGAGGTCAGGTGAGCAGTTCTTC.

In its sample, this clonotype was seen many times. J is TRBJ1-5 and V is TRBV6-5; no clear D. The V and J ends lost 4 bases and 7 bases respectively, with 8 bases between them. CDR1 is MNHEY and CDR2 is SVGAGI in the germline V gene. CDR3 length: 12 amino acids. The chain's CDR3 is CASSSPMQPQHF. DNA for the CDR3: TGTGCCAGCAGTTCTCCAATGCAGCCCCAGCATTTT.

This clonotype appeared many times. The CDR3 DNA reads TGTGCCAGCAGTGGAGCCGGGTCCCGCAGGACCCAGTACTTC. As protein: CASSGAGSRRTQYF. The chain is built from TRBV6-1 and TRBJ2-5; D gene ambiguous. CDR1 is MNHNS, CDR2 SASEGT, per germline. CDR3 length: 14 amino acids. The V end lost 4 bases, the J end lost 7 bases, and 16 bases lay between the germline ends.

The chain has TRBV9 and TRBJ2-7; TRBD2 might be the D (5 bases). CDR3 size: 15 residues. Germline CDR1 and CDR2: SGDLS and YYNGEE. V was clipped by 0 bases and J by 2 bases, with 12 bases between them. In nucleotides, the CDR3 is TGTGCCAGCAGCGTAGCGGCAGGACTCACCTACGAGCAGTACTTC. Translating gives CASSVAAGLTYEQYF.

The chain combines TRBV19 with TRBJ2-3, with TRBD2 matching over 12 bases. The V segment lost 4 bases and the J segment 6 bases; nucleotides outside the gene matches: 11. Germline CDR1 reads LNHDA; CDR2 reads SQIVND (reference sequence). The CDR3 runs 17 residues. This chain's CDR3 is CASSSLLLAGGRDTQYF. In nucleotides, the CDR3 is TGTGCCAGTAGTAGCCTATTACTAGCGGGAGGTCGGGATACGCAGTATTTT.

In the case of this clonotype: One end of the junction does not line up with germline, which may come from a read error. DNA for the CDR3: TGTGCCGTAGGACTCACAGGGATGAACACTGAAGCTTTCTTT. Its protein product is CAVGLTGMNTEAFF. This chain links TRBV4-1 with TRBJ1-1, with D perhaps matching TRBD1 (6 bases). Germline V gene lookup returns CDR1 MGHRA and CDR2 YSYEKL. The CDR3 extends over 14 amino acids.

The rearrangement links TRBV11-3 to TRBJ2-1; D ambiguous. The germline V gene encodes CDR1 SGHNT and CDR2 YENEEA. V lost 1 base and J 4 bases, leaving 8 bases between the germline ends. This CDR3 is built from 14 residues. CDR3 residues: CASSLAGNYNEQFF. The CDR3 DNA reads as TGTGCCAGCAGCTTAGCGGGCAATTACAATGAGCAGTTCTTC. Full variable domain (outside the CDR3, taken from reference TRBV11-3 and TRBJ2-1): EAGVVQSPRYKIIEKKQPVAFWCNPISGHNTLYWYLQNLGQGPELLIRYENEEAVDDSQLPKDRFSAERLKGVDSTLKIQPAELGDSAVYLCASSLAGNYNEQFFGPGTRLTVL.

This clonotype was detected ten times or more. The chain carries TRBV6-5 and TRBJ2-4; D unresolved. V lost 2 bases to trimming and J lost 2 bases, with 16 bases between them. The CDR3 has 17 amino acids. The germline V gene has CDR1 MNHEY and CDR2 SVGAGI. The CDR3 coding sequence is TGTGCCAGCAGTTACACAACCTTGACCGATACCAAAAACATTCAGTACTTC. Protein sequence: CASSYTTLTDTKNIQYF.